These 18 T cell receptor beta chains were sequenced from one sample in a study of molecular identifiers for immune sequencing clone quantification. TCRdb reprocessed the PCR reads with MiXCR, giving one entry per CDR3 protein. The table has some 590,000 distinct CDR3 sequences, less than 30% seen once. What was sequenced was naive CD8+ T cells from blood, with Jurkat cell RNA spiked in. Described subset: FACS-sorted CD8+CD4-CCR7+CD45RA+ naive T cells. All receptors come from a human donor in good health. Some libraries in this study had Jurkat cell RNA spiked in.

The rearrangement links TRBV6-2 or TRBV6-3 to TRBJ2-5; no clear D gene. The V end was cut by 0 bases, the J end by 2 bases, with 19 bases between. The germline gives CDR1 MNHEY, CDR2 SVGEGT. The CDR3 runs 18 residues. For the CDR3, the DNA is TGTGCCAGCAGTTACTCGCGCGACTGGTCGGTGGAGCAAGAGACCCAGTACTTC. This sequence encodes CASSYSRDWSVEQETQYF.

In this sample, this clonotype turned up a few times. In DNA form, the CDR3 reads TGTGCCAGCAGCTGGGGCTCCTACGAGCAGTACTTC. Translation gives CASSWGSYEQYF. V is TRBV5-6 and J is TRBJ2-7; D not resolved. The CDR3 loop spans 12 amino acids. The germline gives CDR1 SGHDT, CDR2 YYEEEE. V shed 3 bases and J shed 0 bases, with 4 bases lying between them.

The V gene is TRBV19, the J gene TRBJ1-2, with D possibly being TRBD1 (6 bases). This CDR3 has 16 residues. Trimming shortened V by 5 bases and J by 4 bases, and 20 bases separated the two germline ends. The germline V gene encodes CDR1 LNHDA and CDR2 SQIVND (reference sequence). CDR3 DNA: TGTGCCAGTAGTTGGACAAGGGGGGCCCCAACCTATGGCTACACCTTC. This gives the protein CASSWTRGAPTYGYTF.

This clonotype came up a few times. This rearrangement joins TRBV12-3 or TRBV12-4 to TRBJ2-3, with a weak D call TRBD1 (5 bases). The CDR3 is 14 amino acids. Trimming shortened V by 5 bases and J by 7 bases, and 16 bases separated the two germline ends. Here the CDR3 reads CASSPRNKGHTQYF. The CDR3 region has the DNA TGTGCCAGCAGTCCCCGAAATAAGGGGCATACGCAGTATTTT.

J is TRBJ2-1 and V is TRBV7-9, with 10 bases identical to TRBD2. The germline gives CDR1 SEHNR, CDR2 FQNEAQ (reference sequence). With 3 bases clipped from V and 4 bases from J, the junction kept 6 bases outside the gene matches. The CDR3 totals 16 residues. The CDR3 loop is CASSLVRTSGYNEQFF. The CDR3 region has the DNA TGTGCCAGCAGCTTGGTGCGGACTAGCGGTTACAATGAGCAGTTCTTC.

The chain uses TRBV19 and TRBJ1-5, with D possibly being TRBD1 (5 bases). The CDR3 has 16 residues. The V end lost 5 bases, the J end lost 7 bases, and 21 bases lay between the germline ends. Germline V CDR1 and CDR2: LNHDA, SQIVND (reference sequence). The CDR3 loop reads CASSSPRGPDSQPQHF. DNA for the CDR3: TGTGCCAGTAGTTCTCCCCGGGGCCCCGATTCACAGCCCCAGCATTTT.

For this clonotype: A clone one base away is much larger, so this may be a read error. This rearrangement joins TRBV7-9 to TRBJ1-1; weak D call: TRBD1 (6 bases). In germline, CDR1 is SEHNR, CDR2 FQNEAQ (reference sequence). The CDR3 has 15 residues. In DNA form, the CDR3 reads TGTGCCTGCAGCTTAGCATCAGGGGTTGGGACTGAAGCTTTCTTT. Amino acid sequence: CACSLASGVGTEAFF.

A few counts support this clonotype. The V gene is TRBV4-2, the J gene TRBJ1-4; the match to TRBD1 covers 7 bases. The CDR3 spans 18 residues. V dropped 0 bases and J dropped 5; count of bases not matched to a gene: 12. Per germline, CDR1 LGHNA and CDR2 YNFKEQ. In DNA form, the CDR3 reads TGTGCCAGCAGCCAAGATCTATGGACAGGAGGTCCCAATGAAAAACTGTTTTTT. Encoded protein: CASSQDLWTGGPNEKLFF.

This clonotype came up a few times. The V gene is TRBV7-9, the J gene TRBJ2-2; tentative D call: TRBD2 (5 bases). CDR3 length: 11 amino acids. Germline V gene lookup returns CDR1 SEHNR and CDR2 FQNEAQ (reference sequence). Written as DNA, the CDR3 is TGTAAGGAGGCGAACACCGGGGAGCTGTTTTTT. As protein: CKEANTGELFF.

This chain links TRBV6-5 with TRBJ1-1, with D hard to call. V shed 2 bases and J shed 5 bases, with 12 bases lying between them. There are 14 residues in the CDR3. Germline-derived CDR1 and CDR2 are MNHEY and SVGAGI. The CDR3 loop reads CASSYDTPGTEAFF. The CDR3, as DNA: TGTGCCAGCAGTTACGACACTCCCGGTACTGAAGCTTTCTTT.

A note on this clonotype: A read error may explain this, as a much larger clone is one base away. The V call is TRBV4-1, the J call TRBJ1-1, with D uncertain. Germline assignment: CDR1 MGHRA and CDR2 YSYEKL. This CDR3 is 15 amino acids long. CDR3 loop: CTSSLNQGSNTEAFF. The CDR3 DNA follows: TGCACCAGCAGCCTCAATCAAGGCAGTAACACTGAAGCTTTCTTT.

This clonotype was seen more than once but under ten times. The chain is built from TRBV27 and TRBJ2-7; D possibly uses TRBD1 or TRBD2 (5 bases each). This CDR3 region has 16 residues. The V end was cut by 1 base, the J end by 4 bases, with 17 bases between. Germline assignment: CDR1 MNHEY and CDR2 SMNVEV (reference sequence). The CDR3, as DNA: TGTGCCAGCAGTTTATACCCCGCGCAGGGCGGGTACGAGCAGTACTTC. It specifies CASSLYPAQGGYEQYF.

This clonotype was seen a handful of times. CDR3 sequence (DNA): TGTGCCACCCGCCCAGGGACGATGGTGAAGGGGCCGGGTTACGAGCAGTACTTC. It translates to CATRPGTMVKGPGYEQYF. The J gene is TRBJ2-7, the V gene TRBV27; tentatively, D is TRBD1 or TRBD2 (5 bases each). The CDR3 has 18 amino acids. The V end lost 10 bases, the J end lost 4 bases, and 32 bases lay between the germline ends. Germline-derived CDR1 and CDR2 are MNHEY and SMNVEV (reference sequence).

Only a few counts were recorded for this clonotype. This chain uses TRBV12-3 or TRBV12-4 with TRBJ2-1; TRBD1 might be the D (5 bases). V was clipped by 1 base and J by 3 bases, with 10 bases between them. The length of the CDR3 is 15 residues. The CDR3 sequence is CASSLDLQGYNEQFF. In DNA form, the CDR3 reads TGTGCCAGCAGTTTAGATCTGCAGGGCTACAATGAGCAGTTCTTC.

On this clonotype itself: One end of the junction fails to match germline, which may point to a read error. V gene TRBV4-1 combines with J gene TRBJ2-1, with 12 positions matching TRBD2. The CDR3 sequence is 15 residues long. The germline V gene encodes CDR1 MGHRA and CDR2 YSYEKL. In DNA, the CDR3 is TGCGCCCGCAGTGAGACTAGCGGGGGTTACAATGAGCAGTTCTTC. Its translation is CARSETSGGYNEQFF.

Only one count was recorded for this clonotype. A junction end diverges from the germline sequence, so it may reflect a read error. The chain employs TRBV19 and TRBJ2-3, with D uncertain. This CDR3 has 15 amino acids. Germline CDR1 and CDR2: LNHDA and SQIVND (reference sequence). The CDR3 is CASSIGAERTDTQCF. The DNA of the CDR3 is TGTGCCAGTAGTATAGGGGCAGAGAGAACAGATACGCAGTGTTTT.

This clonotype was counted a few times. The chain joins TRBV19 to TRBJ1-2; the D is unclear. Trimming left V 5 bases short and J 6 bases short, with 16 bases between. This CDR3 is 14 amino acids long. Germline V lookup: CDR1 LNHDA, CDR2 SQIVND (reference sequence). Here the CDR3 reads CASSPLPRANGYTF. CDR3 in DNA: TGTGCCAGTAGTCCCCTCCCGAGAGCAAATGGCTACACCTTC.

This clonotype was counted a few times. V is TRBV30 and J is TRBJ1-5; the match to TRBD1 covers 11 bases. The ends lost 0 bases at V and 6 bases at J; junction bases unmatched: 1. The CDR3 sequence is 14 residues long. Looked up from germline, CDR1 is GTSNPN and CDR2 is SVGIG (reference sequence). CDR3 region: CAWSVGTGGQPQHF. The CDR3 DNA sequence: TGTGCCTGGAGTGTAGGGACAGGGGGTCAGCCCCAGCATTTT.